The 32 T cell receptor beta chains below were found in one sample sequenced in a study of cytomegalovirus exposure and HLA in healthy donors. The study ran its PCR with 60 Vbeta and 13 Jbeta primers. TCRdb's copy holds only in-frame clones and misses some; the assay was immunoSEQ multiplex PCR. The sample shows some 140,000 clones, around 73% of them seen only once. Specimen: PBMCs. The receptors shown here come from a woman aged 40 to 50 in good health and CMV-seronegative.

The chain recombines TRBV5-5 with TRBJ2-5; 7 positions agree with TRBD1. This CDR3 has 15 residues. The germline V gene encodes CDR1 SGHKS and CDR2 YYEKEE (reference sequence). The J segment lost 2 bases and the V segment lost 1 base, leaving 5 bases of the junction unmatched. The CDR3 DNA is TGTGCCAGCAGCTTGACCGGACAGGCGCAAGAGACCCAGTACTTC. It translates to CASSLTGQAQETQYF. Combining the CDR3 with reference TRBV5-5 and TRBJ2-5 gives the whole variable domain DAGVTQSPTHLIKTRGQQVTLRCSPISGHKSVSWYQQVLGQGPQFIFQYYEKEERGRGNFPDRFSARQFPNYSSELNVNALLLGDSALYLCASSLTGQAQETQYFGPGTRLLVL.

The J gene is TRBJ1-6, the V gene TRBV6-1; maybe TRBD1 (6 bases). CDR3 size: 15 residues. CDR1 is MNHNS and CDR2 is SASEGT in the germline V gene. Trimming removed 4 bases at V and 7 bases at J, with 14 bases between. CDR3 protein: CASSGRTGRNSPLHF. The CDR3 DNA reads TGTGCCAGCAGTGGTAGAACAGGGCGCAATTCACCCCTCCACTTT.

The chain uses TRBV4-1 and TRBJ2-3; tentative D call: TRBD1 (5 bases). V lost 4 bases to trimming and J lost 2 bases, with 7 bases between them. The CDR3 consists of 13 residues. CDR1 is MGHRA and CDR2 is YSYEKL in the germline V gene. CDR3 DNA sequence: TGCGCCAGCAGCCGGGGCTCCACAGATACGCAGTATTTT. This translates into CASSRGSTDTQYF.

The V gene is TRBV11-2, the J gene TRBJ2-2, with 7 bases that match TRBD1. After removal of 4 bases from V and 11 bases from J, the junction contained 16 bases not matched to a gene. The length of the CDR3 is 16 residues. Per germline, CDR1 SGHAT and CDR2 FQNNGV. The DNA for the CDR3 is TGTGCCAGCAGCTACCGGGACAGCGCCCAAAATAGCGAGCTGTTTTTT. Translating it yields CASSYRDSAQNSELFF.

The CDR3, as DNA: TGTGCCAGCAGCTTCTCCGTCAGCGGGGGGTTCTACGAGCAGTACGTC. It yields the protein CASSFSVSGGFYEQYV. The chain employs TRBV7-2 and TRBJ2-7, with TRBD2 matching 9 bases. CDR3 length: 16 amino acids. Per germline, CDR1 SGHTA and CDR2 FQGNSA. J lost 3 bases, V lost 3 bases, and 9 bases had no gene match.

The gene calls are TRBV7-9 and TRBJ1-1; D possibly corresponds to TRBD1 (5 bases). The germline V gene encodes CDR1 SEHNR and CDR2 FQNEAQ (reference sequence). Trimming took off 8 bases at V and 7 bases at J, with 17 bases between the two ends. The length of the CDR3 is 13 residues. CDR3: CASRPGVSGEAFF. The CDR3 coding sequence is TGTGCCAGCCGACCGGGGGTTTCCGGTGAAGCTTTCTTT. The full variable domain, with the rest looked up from reference TRBV7-9 and TRBJ1-1, is DTGVSQNPRHKITKRGQNVTFRCDPISEHNRLYWYRQTLGQGPEFLTYFQNEAQLEKSRLLSDRFSAERPKGSFSTLEIQRTEQGDSAMYLCASRPGVSGEAFFGQGTRLTVV.

This chain joins TRBV4-1 and TRBJ2-5; D remains unclear. The CDR3 is 13 residues long. Germline CDR1 and CDR2: MGHRA and YSYEKL. V lost 2 bases and J 1 base, leaving 5 bases between the germline ends. CDR3 in amino acids: CASSQSTQETQYF. DNA of the CDR3: TGCGCCAGCAGCCAATCTACCCAAGAGACCCAGTACTTC.

This clone has just a few counts. V usage is TRBV27 and J usage is TRBJ1-4; D call uncertain. The CDR3 sequence is 13 residues long. Germline V gives CDR1 MNHEY, CDR2 SMNVEV (reference sequence). Trimming pared 3 bases from V and 5 bases from J, leaving 7 bases between. The DNA of the CDR3 is TGTGCCAGCAGTTTGGGAGTAAATGAAAAACTGTTTTTT. Encoded protein: CASSLGVNEKLFF.

This clone was seen only a few times. This sequence joins TRBV5-1 and TRBJ1-3, with 9 bases identical to TRBD1. Germline trimming cut 0 bases from V and 12 bases from J; bases unmatched to any gene: 7. The CDR3 loop spans 14 amino acids. The germline V gene encodes CDR1 SGHRS and CDR2 YFSETQ. CDR3 protein: CASSLEGQGMSIYF. The CDR3 nucleotides read TGCGCCAGCAGCTTGGAGGGACAGGGTATGAGCATATATTTT.

The rearrangement joins TRBV5-1 to TRBJ1-1; tentatively, D is TRBD1 (6 bases). Germline-derived CDR1 and CDR2 are SGHRS and YFSETQ. The CDR3 consists of 13 residues. V lost 2 bases and J lost 7, with 12 bases in between. The DNA of the CDR3 is TGCGCCAGCAGCTTCGAGGGGGTGGATGAAGCTTTCTTT. It specifies CASSFEGVDEAFF. The full variable domain, with the rest looked up from reference TRBV5-1 and TRBJ1-1, is KAGVTQTPRYLIKTRGQQVTLSCSPISGHRSVSWYQQTPGQGLQFLFEYFSETQRNKGNFPGRFSGRQFSNSRSEMNVSTLELGDSALYLCASSFEGVDEAFFGQGTRLTVV.

This clone was found once. The gene calls are TRBV7-9 and TRBJ2-1; 8 positions agree with TRBD1. The germline gives CDR1 SEHNR, CDR2 FQNEAQ (reference sequence). The CDR3 has 15 amino acids. The trim removed 1 base at V and 2 bases at J, leaving 1 base unmatched. The CDR3 DNA sequence: TGTGCCAGCAGCTTAGACAGGGGGACCTACAATGAGCAGTTCTTC. Translated, it gives CASSLDRGTYNEQFF.

V gene TRBV27 combines with J gene TRBJ2-3, with TRBD2 identical over 9 bases. With 2 bases clipped from V and 5 bases from J, the junction kept 2 bases outside the gene matches. Germline loops: CDR1 MNHEY, CDR2 SMNVEV (reference sequence). This CDR3 comprises 14 residues. CDR3 sequence reads: CASSLRRGGDTQYF. Written as DNA, the CDR3 is TGTGCCAGCAGTTTACGGCGGGGGGGAGATACGCAGTATTTT.

Worth noting for this clone: The germline gene is not matched at one end of the junction; a read error may be the cause. The J gene is TRBJ2-5, the V gene TRBV27, with a weak D call TRBD1 (6 bases). This CDR3 is 14 amino acids long. The germline CDR1 and CDR2 sequences are MNHEY and SMNVEV (reference sequence). The CDR3 sequence: CACSLSQGWETQYF. The CDR3 DNA follows: TGTGCCTGCAGTTTATCTCAGGGGTGGGAGACCCAGTACTTC.

This clone was detected a few times. This rearrangement joins TRBV11-2 to TRBJ2-3, with TRBD1 identical over 8 bases. V trimming: 2 bases; J trimming: 6 bases; junction bases outside the gene matches: 7. CDR1 is SGHAT, CDR2 FQNNGV, per germline. The CDR3 has 15 amino acids. The CDR3 DNA reads as TGTGCCAGCAGCTTACTCGGGACAGGACCCGATACGCAGTATTTT. Its protein is CASSLLGTGPDTQYF.

The chain is built from TRBV4-1 and TRBJ1-5; no clear D. V lost 4 bases to trimming and J lost 6 bases, with 34 bases between them. Looked up from germline, CDR1 is MGHRA and CDR2 is YSYEKL. The CDR3 is 21 residues long. The CDR3 is CASSLSKFFPPPSSVSQPQHF. The DNA of the CDR3 is TGCGCCAGCAGCCTTTCTAAATTCTTTCCCCCCCCTAGTAGTGTAAGTCAGCCCCAGCATTTT.

The rearrangement joins TRBV6-1 to TRBJ2-1; D is possibly TRBD1 (5 bases). This CDR3 has 16 amino acids. Trimming took off 0 bases at V and 0 bases at J, with 9 bases between the two ends. Looked up from germline, CDR1 is MNHNS and CDR2 is SASEGT. CDR3 DNA: TGTGCCAGCAGTGAAGCGCCAGACAGCTCCTACAATGAGCAGTTCTTC. It yields the protein CASSEAPDSSYNEQFF.

This clone was picked up a small number of times. The chain carries TRBV28 and TRBJ2-7; maybe TRBD1 (6 bases). CDR1 and CDR2 from the germline V gene are MDHEN and SYDVKM. This CDR3 is 13 amino acids long. The V end lost 3 bases, the J end lost 5 bases, and 11 bases lay between the germline ends. CDR3 region: CASSFLQGNEQYV. The CDR3 DNA reads as TGTGCCAGCAGTTTCCTACAGGGAAACGAGCAGTACGTC.

The chain joins TRBV7-6 to TRBJ2-7, with TRBD1 as a possible D gene (5 bases). Germline values: CDR1 SGHVS, CDR2 FNYEAQ. Trimming left V 5 bases short and J 0 bases short, with 17 bases between. The CDR3 loop spans 16 amino acids. The CDR3 region is CASSQLPFTGSYEQYV. In DNA form, the CDR3 reads TGTGCCAGCAGCCAACTTCCCTTCACAGGCTCCTACGAGCAGTACGTC.

This clone was detected only once. V usage is TRBV2 and J usage is TRBJ1-3; D is unresolved. The germline gives CDR1 SNHLY, CDR2 FYNNEI. The CDR3 contains 14 residues. Trimming took 0 bases from V and 5 from J, leaving 8 bases between them. CDR3 sequence reads: CASSEANARNTIYF. The DNA for the CDR3 is TGTGCCAGCAGTGAAGCGAATGCGAGAAACACCATATATTTT.

The J gene is TRBJ2-2, the V gene TRBV5-1, with 8 bases aligning to TRBD1. Trimming cost V 4 bases and J 6 bases; bases outside gene matches: 5. The CDR3 totals 14 residues. CDR1 is SGHRS, CDR2 YFSETQ, per germline. The chain's CDR3 is CASSATGEAGELFF. The CDR3 DNA reads as TGCGCCAGCAGCGCGACAGGGGAGGCCGGGGAGCTGTTTTTT.

V usage is TRBV7-6 and J usage is TRBJ2-5; possible D gene TRBD1, 5 bases. The CDR3 is made up of 13 amino acids. With 6 bases removed from V and 5 bases from J, the gap between germline ends came to 13 bases. Germline values: CDR1 SGHVS, CDR2 FNYEAQ. The CDR3 coding sequence is TGTGCCAGCAGGGACATCTTATTGGAGACCCAGTACTTC. Translation gives CASRDILLETQYF.

The chain has TRBV6-5 and TRBJ1-5; 8 nucleotides line up with TRBD1. The CDR3 runs to 14 residues. Losses at the gene ends were 5 bases for V and 3 bases for J; bases not matched to a gene: 3. In germline, CDR1 is MNHEY, CDR2 SVGAGI. This chain's CDR3 is CASSEGQANQPQHF. CDR3 nucleotide sequence: TGTGCCAGCAGTGAGGGACAGGCCAATCAGCCCCAGCATTTT.

The chain joins TRBV12-5 to TRBJ1-2; 10 nucleotides align to TRBD1. Germline assignment: CDR1 LGHNT and CDR2 FRNRAP. After removal of 2 bases from V and 2 bases from J, the junction contained 11 bases not matched to a gene. This CDR3 region has 18 residues. In DNA form, the CDR3 reads TGTGCTAGTGGTTTGACCTGGGGACAGGGGACCTCAAACTATGGCTACACCTTC. It yields the protein CASGLTWGQGTSNYGYTF.

This rearrangement joins TRBV9 to TRBJ1-1; perhaps TRBD1 as D (5 bases). The germline CDR1 and CDR2 sequences are SGDLS and YYNGEE. This CDR3 has 15 amino acids. V was trimmed by 3 bases and J by 1 base, leaving 13 bases between them. The CDR3 DNA follows: TGTGCCAGCAGCGCCGCGGGACGGTCGAACACTGAAGCTTTCTTT. Translating it yields CASSAAGRSNTEAFF.

CDR3 region: CASSQAQVTEAFF. The CDR3 bases are TGCGCCAGCAGCCAAGCACAGGTCACTGAAGCTTTCTTT. The rearrangement uses TRBV4-1 and TRBJ1-1; tentative D call: TRBD1 (5 bases). V was pared by 1 base and J by 4 bases, with 7 bases between. Germline V lookup: CDR1 MGHRA, CDR2 YSYEKL. This CDR3 spans 13 amino acids.

CDR3 in DNA: TGCGCCAGCAGCCCGGAGACAGCAAACCAAGAGACCCAGTACTTC. This gives the protein CASSPETANQETQYF. The genes are TRBV5-1 and TRBJ2-5, with D perhaps TRBD1 (5 bases). CDR3 length: 15 residues. Germline V lookup: CDR1 SGHRS, CDR2 YFSETQ. Trimming took 4 bases from V and 0 from J, leaving 13 bases between them. The full variable domain, in which reference TRBV5-1 and TRBJ2-5 provide the parts outside the CDR3, is KAGVTQTPRYLIKTRGQQVTLSCSPISGHRSVSWYQQTPGQGLQFLFEYFSETQRNKGNFPGRFSGRQFSNSRSEMNVSTLELGDSALYLCASSPETANQETQYFGPGTRLLVL.

This chain connects TRBV27 to TRBJ2-2, with TRBD1 identical over 7 bases. The germline CDR1 and CDR2 sequences are MNHEY and SMNVEV (reference sequence). V dropped 8 bases and J dropped 5; count of bases not matched to a gene: 5. The length of the CDR3 is 13 residues. The CDR3 here is CASQQGSTGELFF. The DNA of the CDR3 is TGTGCCAGCCAACAGGGGAGTACCGGGGAGCTGTTTTTT.

This clone was seen once. This CDR3 is CATSKIRDRSSGPNSPLHF. For the CDR3, the DNA is TGTGCCACCAGCAAGATCCGGGACAGGTCTTCCGGACCGAATTCACCCCTCCACTTT. The chain joins TRBV15 to TRBJ1-6; 8 positions agree with TRBD1. The J segment lost 7 bases and the V segment lost 4 bases, leaving 18 bases of the junction unmatched. CDR1 is LNHNV and CDR2 is YYDKDF in the germline V gene (reference sequence). The CDR3 is 19 residues long.

This chain links TRBV10-2 with TRBJ2-7; D perhaps matches TRBD2 (6 bases). Germline loops: CDR1 WSHSY, CDR2 SAAADI. The V end lost 0 bases, the J end lost 5 bases, and 14 bases lay between the germline ends. The CDR3 consists of 15 residues. CDR3 sequence reads: CASSESGGPPHEQYF. The CDR3 DNA follows: TGCGCCAGCAGTGAGTCGGGAGGACCGCCCCACGAGCAGTACTTC.

The V call is TRBV15, the J call TRBJ1-3; D perhaps matches TRBD1 (5 bases). This CDR3 comprises 17 residues. Germline CDR1 is LNHNV and CDR2 is YYDKDF (reference sequence). V lost 3 bases, J lost 4 bases, and 19 bases lay in between. CDR3 region: CATSSNPQASSGNTIYF. As DNA, the CDR3 is TGTGCCACCAGCAGCAACCCACAGGCAAGCTCCGGAAACACCATATATTTT. The whole variable domain, filled in from reference TRBV15 and TRBJ1-3, reads DAMVIQNPRYQVTQFGKPVTLSCSQTLNHNVMYWYQQKSSQAPKLLFHYYDKDFNNEADTPDNFQSRRPNTSFCFLDIRSPGLGDTAMYLCATSSNPQASSGNTIYFGEGSWLTVV.

The V call is TRBV13, the J call TRBJ2-1; TRBD1 matches at 9 bases. CDR1 and CDR2 from the germline V gene are PRHDT and FYEKMQ (reference sequence). Trimming removed 5 bases from V and 6 bases from J; junction bases left unmatched: 11. The CDR3 spans 16 residues. CDR3 nucleotide sequence: TGTGCCAGCAGCCCGTTGGGACAGGGAGGGATCAATGAGCAGTTCTTC. Protein: CASSPLGQGGINEQFF.

The gene calls are TRBV7-3 and TRBJ2-3, with 7 positions matching TRBD2. This CDR3 has 15 amino acids. Per the germline V gene, CDR1 is SGHTA and CDR2 is FQGTGA. The V and J ends lost 6 bases and 4 bases, in that order; junction bases with no gene match: 10. The CDR3 sequence: CASSERSGGADTQYF. CDR3 in DNA: TGTGCCAGCAGTGAAAGGTCTGGGGGGGCAGATACGCAGTATTTT.